This T cell receptor (beta chain) was identified during a study of blood T cell repertoires in COVID-19. Source study methods: Cell counts per sample came from amplifying reference gene primers. Data came from immunoSEQ multiplex PCR; TCRdb stores just in-frame clones and leaves some out. V and J calls and clone size are copied from that table; D and trimming were computed from the DNA. Of roughly 350,000 clones in the sample, more than 75% were seen once. The CDR3 is 16 amino acids. Germline V gene sequence: CDR1 MDHEN, CDR2 SYDVKM. The junction had 5 bases not matched to a gene; V was cut back by 3 bases and J by 0 bases. This clone was detected only once.

The chain employs TRBV28 and TRBJ2-3; TRBD2 matches at 8 bases. The TCR sequence derives from a woman aged 45 to 65 with COVID-19, enrolled during active disease. The sequenced sample consisted of peripheral blood. For the CDR3, the DNA is TGTGCCAGCAGTTTTCAGCGGGGGCTTAGCACAGATACGCAGTATTTT. This translates into CASSFQRGLSTDTQYF.